This TCR beta chain appears in the sequencing data of a study of blood T cell repertoires in COVID-19. For the study at large: The United States, Italy and Spain were the sources of the acute and convalescent COVID-19 samples. Nucleic acid was either cDNA or gDNA, and it came from T cells, B-cell-depleted T cells, or PBMCs.

Authors' analysis steps: Scientists estimated how many nucleated cells there were by amplifying reference gene primers. The protocol was immunoSEQ multiplex PCR, while the TCRdb copy is restricted to in-frame clones and leaves out a portion. The V and J calls and clone size were taken over from that table, and D and trimming were inferred from the DNA. The repertoire holds roughly 26,000 clones, with approximately 64% as singletons. Per the germline V gene, CDR1 is KGHSH and CDR2 is LQKENI. This CDR3 is 13 amino acids long. V shed 3 bases, J shed 4 bases, and the junction held 1 base outside the gene matches.

The TCR was taken from a man aged 60 to 75 with active or convalescent COVID-19. The sample was peripheral blood. The chain joins TRBV18 to TRBJ1-1; 8 bases align to TRBD1. The CDR3 DNA reads as TGTGCCAGCTCACCCGGACAGGGCACTGAAGCTTTCTTT. Its protein product is CASSPGQGTEAFF.